This T cell receptor (beta chain) originates from a study of OX40 agonist ivuxolimab in advanced cancers. Study-level information: The study reported partial responses in three patients: one hepatocellular carcinoma, two cutaneous melanoma.

The CDR3 consists of 13 residues. V shed 7 bases and J 5 bases; nucleotides not matched to a gene: 5. In germline, CDR1 is MNHNY, CDR2 SVGAGI (reference sequence). Profiling relied on immunoSEQ multiplex PCR, and the TCRdb table lists in-frame clones only, not all of them. The sample records under 75,000 clones, around 90% being singletons. This sequence was found in an adult with an advanced solid tumor such as melanoma, head and neck, liver or kidney cancer. The chain links TRBV6-6 to TRBJ2-1; 7 bases map to TRBD1. Sequenced here: CD4+ or CD8+ T cells sorted from blood, sampled in a trial of the OX40 agonist ivuxolimab. The DNA for the CDR3 is TGTGCCAGCACGAGGACAGGCGACAATGAGCAGTTCTTC. This codes for CASTRTGDNEQFF.